The 27 T cell receptor beta chains below were found in one sample sequenced in a study of blood T cell repertoires in COVID-19. Repertoires were generated with immunoSEQ multiplex PCR, while TCRdb's copy carries only in-frame clones and drops some. The table lists 300,000 to 450,000 clones, around 84% of them singletons. Sequences were obtained from peripheral blood. The source of these receptors is a woman under 30 with acute or convalescent COVID-19.

This chain uses TRBV6-5 with TRBJ2-1; 7 nucleotides align to TRBD2. The germline V gene has CDR1 MNHEY and CDR2 SVGAGI. The length of the CDR3 is 12 residues. Germline trimming cut 10 bases from V and 8 bases from J; bases unmatched to any gene: 8. This CDR3 is CAISKGLYEQFF. As DNA, the CDR3 is TGTGCCATCTCCAAGGGACTATATGAGCAGTTCTTC.

The rearrangement uses TRBV10-2 and TRBJ2-1, with D unclear. Looked up from germline, CDR1 is WSHSY and CDR2 is SAAADI. V lost 8 bases and J lost 3, with 17 bases in between. The CDR3 covers 15 residues. This chain's CDR3 is CASFEPPPYYNEQFF. The DNA of the CDR3 is TGCGCCAGCTTCGAGCCACCGCCTTACTACAATGAGCAGTTCTTC.

DNA of the CDR3: TGTGCCAGTAGTATAGTGAACCGGGATTCACCCCTCCACTTT. Protein: CASSIVNRDSPLHF. The V call is TRBV19, the J call TRBJ1-6; no clear D. Germline CDR1 and CDR2: LNHDA and SQIVND (reference sequence). This CDR3 comprises 14 residues. Trimming stripped 1 base from V and 8 bases from J, with 9 bases between.

The chain links TRBV6-5 to TRBJ1-2, with a tentative D call TRBD1 (5 bases). CDR1 and CDR2 from the germline V gene are MNHEY and SVGAGI. CDR3 length: 14 amino acids. Trimming removed 6 bases from V and 4 bases from J, with 15 bases in between. The CDR3 sequence is CASRRPTEFYGYTF. CDR3 bases: TGTGCCAGCAGGAGACCGACAGAATTCTATGGCTACACCTTC.

The V gene is TRBV12-3 or TRBV12-4, the J gene TRBJ2-1; 7 bases are shared with TRBD2. The CDR3 runs 13 residues. Germline trimming cut 6 bases from V and 9 bases from J; bases unmatched to any gene: 8. As DNA, the CDR3 is TGTGCCAGCAGGGGCGGGAGTTCCGCTGAGCAGTTCTTC. Encoded protein: CASRGGSSAEQFF.

The chain is built from TRBV2 and TRBJ1-1; TRBD1 agrees at 7 bases. The CDR3 sequence is 16 residues long. Germline trimming cut 6 bases from V and 0 bases from J; bases unmatched to any gene: 10. Germline-derived CDR1 and CDR2 are SNHLY and FYNNEI. The CDR3: CASRKDRQPMNTEAFF. As DNA, the CDR3 is TGTGCCAGCAGAAAGGACAGGCAACCGATGAACACTGAAGCTTTCTTT.

The chain employs TRBV5-1 and TRBJ2-1, with D perhaps matching TRBD2 (6 bases). The germline V gene has CDR1 SGHRS and CDR2 YFSETQ. V was cut by 0 bases and J by 4 bases, with 14 bases left in between. This CDR3 contains 16 residues. CDR3 nucleotide sequence: TGCGCCAGCAGCTTGGACGGGACTCAACTTTACAATGAGCAGTTCTTC. Protein sequence: CASSLDGTQLYNEQFF.

V gene TRBV11-2 combines with J gene TRBJ1-3; perhaps TRBD1 as D (5 bases). The CDR3 totals 18 residues. The germline V gene has CDR1 SGHAT and CDR2 FQNNGV. Trimming removed 0 bases at V and 0 bases at J, with 15 bases between. CDR3 residues: CASSLEGSGLSSGNTIYF. CDR3 in DNA: TGTGCCAGCAGCTTAGAAGGGTCAGGGTTAAGCTCTGGAAACACCATATATTTT.

The gene calls are TRBV10-1 and TRBJ2-5; D not certain. The V gene lost 3 bases and the J gene lost 0 bases, with 5 bases spanning the gap. The CDR3 covers 13 residues. From germline, CDR1 is WNHNN and CDR2 SYGVQD (reference sequence). CDR3 nucleotides: TGCGCCAGCAGTGAACAACACCAAGAGACCCAGTACTTC. Protein product: CASSEQHQETQYF.

The V call is TRBV6-5, the J call TRBJ2-2; 9 bases match TRBD1. Germline loops: CDR1 MNHEY, CDR2 SVGAGI. The CDR3 spans 14 residues. V was pared by 4 bases and J by 4 bases, with 1 base of the junction left unmatched. The CDR3 DNA sequence: TGTGCCAGCAGTTGGGACAGGGTCACCGGGGAGCTGTTTTTT. It codes for CASSWDRVTGELFF.

The chain couples TRBV28 to TRBJ1-1; 8 bases align to TRBD1. CDR3 size: 15 residues. Germline CDR1 reads MDHEN; CDR2 reads SYDVKM. Trimming at V came to 6 bases and at J to 0 bases, leaving 6 bases not matched to a gene. The CDR3: CASRATGDVNTEAFF. The CDR3 DNA sequence: TGTGCCAGCAGAGCGACAGGGGACGTGAACACTGAAGCTTTCTTT.

The chain employs TRBV6-1 and TRBJ1-4; 9 nucleotides match TRBD1. V shed 2 bases, J shed 7 bases, and the junction held 5 bases outside the gene matches. The CDR3 spans 15 residues. CDR1 is MNHNS and CDR2 is SASEGT in the germline V gene. The CDR3 sequence: CASSESGTGSEKLFF. The CDR3 region has the DNA TGTGCCAGCAGTGAATCCGGGACAGGGAGTGAAAAACTGTTTTTT.

The rearrangement uses TRBV7-2 and TRBJ1-6, with TRBD1 matching 8 bases. The CDR3 contains 15 residues. Germline values: CDR1 SGHTA, CDR2 FQGNSA. Germline trimming cut 2 bases from V and 7 bases from J; bases unmatched to any gene: 4. The CDR3 sequence: CASSLRTGQNSPLHF. CDR3 DNA sequence: TGTGCCAGCAGCTTAAGGACAGGGCAGAATTCACCCCTCCACTTT.

V is TRBV28 and J is TRBJ2-7; D might be TRBD2 (5 bases). Trimming cost V 5 bases and J 0 bases, with 14 bases left between them. The V gene's germline CDR1 is MDHEN and CDR2 SYDVKM. The CDR3 runs 15 residues. CDR3 region: CASSNGLPLSYEQYF. In DNA, the CDR3 is TGTGCCAGCAGTAACGGACTTCCTCTCTCCTACGAGCAGTACTTC.

The V call is TRBV5-1, the J call TRBJ2-2; D gene uncertain. CDR1 is SGHRS, CDR2 YFSETQ, per germline. V was pared by 4 bases and J by 0 bases, with 7 bases between. The CDR3 is 14 amino acids. The CDR3 DNA reads as TGCGCCAGCAGCCCGTTCGCGAACACCGGGGAGCTGTTTTTT. Residues: CASSPFANTGELFF.

A few counts support this clone. The V and J genes are TRBV19 and TRBJ2-4; D might be TRBD1 (7 bases). Germline V lookup: CDR1 LNHDA, CDR2 SQIVND (reference sequence). The ends were cut back, 4 bases at V and 8 bases at J, with 12 bases in the middle. The CDR3 spans 13 residues. The CDR3, as DNA: TGTGCCAGTAGTACGACAGGGAGGTACATTCAGTACTTC. It is translated as CASSTTGRYIQYF. Full variable domain (missing parts from reference TRBV19 and TRBJ2-4): DGGITQSPKYLFRKEGQNVTLSCEQNLNHDAMYWYRQDPGQGLRLIYYSQIVNDFQKGDIAEGYSVSREKKESFPLTVTSAQKNPTAFYLCASSTTGRYIQYFGAGTRLSVL.

The chain combines TRBV13 with TRBJ1-1; D perhaps matches TRBD1 (6 bases). The CDR3 loop spans 16 amino acids. In germline, CDR1 is PRHDT, CDR2 FYEKMQ (reference sequence). V shed 1 base and J shed 3 bases, with 15 bases lying between them. The CDR3 spells CASSLAGTRQYTEAFF. The DNA of the CDR3 is TGTGCCAGCAGCTTAGCCGGGACACGCCAATACACTGAAGCTTTCTTT.

CDR3 sequence: CASQRGTPGQETQYF. The CDR3 DNA reads TGTGCCAGCCAAAGGGGGACCCCGGGGCAAGAGACCCAGTACTTC. The chain carries TRBV2 and TRBJ2-5, with D tentatively TRBD1 (6 bases). Trimming left V 8 bases short and J 2 bases short, with 18 bases between. Germline V gives CDR1 SNHLY, CDR2 FYNNEI. CDR3 length equals 15 residues.

The chain links TRBV18 to TRBJ1-5; 9 nucleotides line up with TRBD1. CDR1 KGHSH and CDR2 LQKENI come from the germline V gene. The CDR3 contains 17 residues. V dropped 3 bases and J dropped 0; count of bases not matched to a gene: 6. The CDR3 DNA sequence: TGTGCCAGCTCACCCGACAGGGGGTCGGATAGCAATCAGCCCCAGCATTTT. Translation: CASSPDRGSDSNQPQHF.

CDR3 amino acids: CGTCPGGTDTQYF. The CDR3 DNA reads TGTGGCACCTGTCCGGGTGGGACAGATACGCAGTATTTT. This chain uses TRBV6-5 with TRBJ2-3; D uncertain. The length of the CDR3 is 13 residues. Germline V lookup: CDR1 MNHEY, CDR2 SVGAGI.

This clone was recorded once. The J gene is TRBJ1-2, the V gene TRBV6-1; D possibly corresponds to TRBD1 (6 bases). CDR1 and CDR2 from the germline V gene are MNHNS and SASEGT. Trimming removed 2 bases at V and 6 bases at J, with 13 bases between. The CDR3 is 14 residues long. CDR3 sequence reads: CASSELRGSDGYTF. CDR3 coding DNA: TGTGCCAGCAGTGAACTCAGGGGCTCGGATGGCTACACCTTC.

This chain links TRBV19 with TRBJ2-2; tentatively, D is TRBD1 (5 bases). CDR1 and CDR2 from the germline V gene are LNHDA and SQIVND (reference sequence). V lost 5 bases, J lost 5 bases, and 18 bases lay in between. The CDR3 sequence is 16 residues long. The CDR3 loop is CASSPPGRAGTGELFF. Written as DNA, the CDR3 is TGTGCCAGTAGTCCCCCGGGCAGGGCTGGTACCGGGGAGCTGTTTTTT. The full variable domain, with the rest looked up from reference TRBV19 and TRBJ2-2, is DGGITQSPKYLFRKEGQNVTLSCEQNLNHDAMYWYRQDPGQGLRLIYYSQIVNDFQKGDIAEGYSVSREKKESFPLTVTSAQKNPTAFYLCASSPPGRAGTGELFFGEGSRLTVL.

This clone was counted a single time. The junction does not match germline at one end; this may be a read error. The chain links TRBV7-2 to TRBJ2-5; TRBD2 matches 11 bases. Germline CDR1 SGHTA, CDR2 FQGNSA. The CDR3 sequence is 15 residues long. CDR3 in amino acids: CASSLAGGSQETQYF. CDR3 nucleotide sequence: TGTGCCAGCAGCCTAGCGGGAGGTTCCCAAGAGACCCAGTACTTC.

The J gene is TRBJ1-3, the V gene TRBV5-8, with unresolved D. This CDR3 has 16 amino acids. V shed 0 bases and J shed 0 bases, with 10 bases lying between them. Germline loops: CDR1 SGHTS, CDR2 YDEGEE. CDR3 nucleotides: TGTGCCAGCAGCTTGGGGGAGCCTTACTCTGGAAACACCATATATTTT. This translates into CASSLGEPYSGNTIYF.

A single count supports this clone. The gene calls are TRBV7-9 and TRBJ2-6; possible D gene TRBD1, 6 bases. Germline-derived CDR1 and CDR2 are SEHNR and FQNEAQ (reference sequence). The CDR3 has 19 amino acids. V was trimmed by 0 bases and J by 4 bases, leaving 19 bases between them. CDR3 DNA: TGTGCCAGCAGCTTAGCGATTAACCGGGACACACGGGGGGCCAACGTCCTGACTTTC. Its protein is CASSLAINRDTRGANVLTF.

Points on this clone: Other DNA sequences in the sample encode the same CDR3. For the CDR3, the DNA is TGTGCCAGTAGTAGGGGGGGTGAAGCTTTCTTT. Amino acid sequence: CASSRGGEAFF. J is TRBJ1-1 and V is TRBV19; D is perhaps TRBD1 (5 bases). This CDR3 region has 11 residues. Germline CDR1 is LNHDA and CDR2 is SQIVND (reference sequence). Trimming cost V 4 bases and J 7 bases, with 7 bases left between them.

This chain joins TRBV5-6 and TRBJ2-3; D unresolved. The CDR3 is made up of 14 amino acids. V lost 1 base, J lost 1 base, and 7 bases lay in between. CDR1 SGHDT and CDR2 YYEEEE come from the germline V gene. The CDR3 is CASSLRQGTDTQYF. The DNA for the CDR3 is TGTGCCAGCAGCTTGCGGCAGGGCACAGATACGCAGTATTTT.